The source of this TCR beta chain is a study of OX40 agonist ivuxolimab in advanced cancers. At the level of the study: The study treated patients with ivuxolimab, an agonistic anti-OX40 (CD134) antibody. Previous treatment with anti-PD-1, anti-PD-L1 or anti-CTLA-4 therapy was allowed; 35% to 50% had received some.

CDR1 is LGHNA and CDR2 is YSLEER in the germline V gene. This CDR3 is 16 amino acids long. Trimming removed 3 bases at V and 2 bases at J, with 14 bases between. Note on this clone: Its matching antigen is unknown.

Study findings and constraints: It was not determined which antigens were specifically recognized by the peripheral T cells that had undergone clonal expansion.

Measured with immunoSEQ multiplex PCR; TCRdb has only the in-frame clones, and not every one. This sample has tens of thousands of clones, with roughly four fifths found just once. The specimen comprised CD4+ or CD8+ T cells sorted from blood, sampled in a trial of the OX40 agonist ivuxolimab. The chain recombines TRBV4-3 with TRBJ2-1, with D perhaps TRBD1 (6 bases). The receptor comes from an adult with an advanced solid tumor such as melanoma, head and neck, liver or kidney cancer. The CDR3 nucleotides are TGCGCCAGCAGCCAGCACAGGGTTGGAGCCTACAATGAGCAGTTCTTC. Its translation: CASSQHRVGAYNEQFF.